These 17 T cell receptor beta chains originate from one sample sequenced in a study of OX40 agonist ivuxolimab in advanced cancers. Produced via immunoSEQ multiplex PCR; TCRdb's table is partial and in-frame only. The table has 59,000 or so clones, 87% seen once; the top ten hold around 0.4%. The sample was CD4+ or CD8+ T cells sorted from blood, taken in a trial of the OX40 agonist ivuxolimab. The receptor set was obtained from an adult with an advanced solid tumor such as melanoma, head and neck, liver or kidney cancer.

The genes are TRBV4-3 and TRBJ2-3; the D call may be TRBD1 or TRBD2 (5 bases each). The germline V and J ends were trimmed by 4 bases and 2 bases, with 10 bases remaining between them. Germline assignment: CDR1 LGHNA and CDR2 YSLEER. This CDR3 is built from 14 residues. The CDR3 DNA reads TGCGCCAGCAGCCTGATCGGGGCCACAGATACGCAGTATTTT. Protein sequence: CASSLIGATDTQYF.

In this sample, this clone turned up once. The CDR3: CAWSRTGGAFNEQFF. CDR3 DNA: TGTGCCTGGAGCCGGACAGGGGGCGCGTTCAATGAGCAGTTCTTC. This chain connects TRBV30 to TRBJ2-1; TRBD1 matches at 11 bases. The V gene end was trimmed by 3 bases and the J gene end by 6 bases; junction bases not matched to a gene: 7. CDR1 and CDR2 (germline): GTSNPN, SVGIG (reference sequence). The CDR3 consists of 15 residues.

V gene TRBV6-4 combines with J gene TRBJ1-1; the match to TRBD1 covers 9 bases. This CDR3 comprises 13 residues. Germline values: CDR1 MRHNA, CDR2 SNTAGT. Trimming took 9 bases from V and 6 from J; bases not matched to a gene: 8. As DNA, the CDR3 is TGTGCCAGGACAGGGGGGAGCCTGGCTGAAGCTTTCTTT. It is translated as CARTGGSLAEAFF.

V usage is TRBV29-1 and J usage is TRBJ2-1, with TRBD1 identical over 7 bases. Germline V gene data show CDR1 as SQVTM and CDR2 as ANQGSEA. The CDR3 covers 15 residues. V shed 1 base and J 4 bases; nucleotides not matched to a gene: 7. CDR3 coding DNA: TGCAGCGTTGAAGTTGGGCAGGGGGAATACAATGAGCAGTTCTTC. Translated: CSVEVGQGEYNEQFF.

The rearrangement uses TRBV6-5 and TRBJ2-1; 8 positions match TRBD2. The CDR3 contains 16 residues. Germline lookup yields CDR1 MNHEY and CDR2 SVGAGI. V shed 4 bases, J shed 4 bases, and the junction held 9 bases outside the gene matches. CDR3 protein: CASSSPTSARYNEQFF. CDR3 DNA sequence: TGTGCCAGCAGTTCTCCGACTAGCGCACGATACAATGAGCAGTTCTTC.

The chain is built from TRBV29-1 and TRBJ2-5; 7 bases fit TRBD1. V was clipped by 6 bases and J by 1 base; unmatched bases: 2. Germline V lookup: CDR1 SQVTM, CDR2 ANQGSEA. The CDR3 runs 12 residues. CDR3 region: CSVGQVQETQYF. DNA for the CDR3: TGCAGCGTAGGACAGGTCCAAGAGACCCAGTACTTC.

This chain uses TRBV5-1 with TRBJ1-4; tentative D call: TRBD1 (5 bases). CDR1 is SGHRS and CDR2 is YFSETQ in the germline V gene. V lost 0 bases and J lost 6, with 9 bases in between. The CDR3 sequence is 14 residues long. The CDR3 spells CASSLDRSDEKLFF. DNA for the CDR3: TGCGCCAGCAGCTTGGACAGGTCCGATGAAAAACTGTTTTTT. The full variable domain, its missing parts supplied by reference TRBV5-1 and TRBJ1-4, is KAGVTQTPRYLIKTRGQQVTLSCSPISGHRSVSWYQQTPGQGLQFLFEYFSETQRNKGNFPGRFSGRQFSNSRSEMNVSTLELGDSALYLCASSLDRSDEKLFFGSGTQLSVL.

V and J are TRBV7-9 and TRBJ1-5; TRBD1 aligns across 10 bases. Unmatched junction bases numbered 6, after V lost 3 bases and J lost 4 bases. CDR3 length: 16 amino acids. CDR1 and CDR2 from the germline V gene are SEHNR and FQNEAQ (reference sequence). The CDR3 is CASSFDPGQGNQPQHF. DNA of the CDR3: TGTGCCAGCAGCTTTGACCCGGGACAGGGGAATCAGCCCCAGCATTTT.

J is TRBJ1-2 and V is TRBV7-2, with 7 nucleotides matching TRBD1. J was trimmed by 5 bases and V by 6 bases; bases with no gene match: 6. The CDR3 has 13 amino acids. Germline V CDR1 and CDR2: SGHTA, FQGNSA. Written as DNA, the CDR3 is TGTGCCAGCAGTCCCGGGACAGCGTATGGCTACACCTTC. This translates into CASSPGTAYGYTF.

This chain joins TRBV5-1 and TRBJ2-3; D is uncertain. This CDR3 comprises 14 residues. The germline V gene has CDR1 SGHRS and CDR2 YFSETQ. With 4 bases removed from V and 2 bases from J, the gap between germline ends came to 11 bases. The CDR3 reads CASSPARLTDTQYF. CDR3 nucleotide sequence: TGCGCCAGCAGCCCGGCTCGCCTCACAGATACGCAGTATTTT.

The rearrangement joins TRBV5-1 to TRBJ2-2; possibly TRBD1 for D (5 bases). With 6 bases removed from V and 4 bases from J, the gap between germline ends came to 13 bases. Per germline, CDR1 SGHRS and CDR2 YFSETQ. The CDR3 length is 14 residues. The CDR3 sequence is CASTPRQSTGELFF. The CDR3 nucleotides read TGCGCCAGCACCCCCCGACAGAGCACCGGGGAGCTGTTTTTT.

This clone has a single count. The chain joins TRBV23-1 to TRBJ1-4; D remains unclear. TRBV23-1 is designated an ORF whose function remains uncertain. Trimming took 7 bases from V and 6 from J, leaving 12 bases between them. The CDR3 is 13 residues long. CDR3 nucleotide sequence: TGCGCCAGCAAAGGACGGGGTCATGAAAAACTGTTTTTT. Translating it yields CASKGRGHEKLFF.

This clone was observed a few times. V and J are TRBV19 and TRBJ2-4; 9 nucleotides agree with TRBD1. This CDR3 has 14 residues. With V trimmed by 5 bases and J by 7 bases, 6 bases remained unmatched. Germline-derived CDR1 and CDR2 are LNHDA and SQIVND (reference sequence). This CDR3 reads CASSSPDRGNIQYF. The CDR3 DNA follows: TGTGCCAGTAGTTCCCCTGACAGGGGGAACATTCAGTACTTC. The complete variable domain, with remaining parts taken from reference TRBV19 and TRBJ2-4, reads DGGITQSPKYLFRKEGQNVTLSCEQNLNHDAMYWYRQDPGQGLRLIYYSQIVNDFQKGDIAEGYSVSREKKESFPLTVTSAQKNPTAFYLCASSSPDRGNIQYFGAGTRLSVL.

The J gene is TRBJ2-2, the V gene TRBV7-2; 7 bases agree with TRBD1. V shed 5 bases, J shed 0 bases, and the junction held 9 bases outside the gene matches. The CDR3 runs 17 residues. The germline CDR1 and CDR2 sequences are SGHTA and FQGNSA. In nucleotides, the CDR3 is TGTGCCAGCAGCCCCATATGGGGACAGACGAACACCGGGGAGCTGTTTTTT. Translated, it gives CASSPIWGQTNTGELFF.

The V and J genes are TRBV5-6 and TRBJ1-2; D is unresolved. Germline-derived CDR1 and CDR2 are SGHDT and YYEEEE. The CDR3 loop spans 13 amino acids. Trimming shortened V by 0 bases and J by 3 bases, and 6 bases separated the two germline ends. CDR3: CASSLGPDYGYTF. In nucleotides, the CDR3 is TGTGCCAGCAGCTTGGGGCCGGACTATGGCTACACCTTC.

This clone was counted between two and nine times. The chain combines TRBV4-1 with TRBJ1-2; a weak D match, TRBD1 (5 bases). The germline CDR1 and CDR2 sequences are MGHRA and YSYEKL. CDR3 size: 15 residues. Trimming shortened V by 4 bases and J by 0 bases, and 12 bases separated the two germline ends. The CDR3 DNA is TGCGCCAGCAGCCCTACGGGGGTTTCTAACTATGGCTACACCTTC. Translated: CASSPTGVSNYGYTF.

CDR3 protein: CASRQSPRTSGRVVATQYF. In nucleotides, the CDR3 is TGTGCAAGTCGCCAATCCCCCCGGACTAGCGGGAGGGTGGTAGCTACGCAGTATTTT. This chain uses TRBV12-2 with TRBJ2-3; TRBD2 is the table's D call and was not checked against the DNA. TRBV12-2 is a recognized pseudogene. The CDR3 has 19 amino acids.